Each of the 2 T cell receptor beta chains below was sequenced from the same sample in a study of blood T cell repertoires in COVID-19. TCRdb's table, derived via immunoSEQ multiplex PCR, lists solely in-frame clones and lacks some. The sample contains 400,000 to 550,000 clones, approximately 90% of which appear only once. Sequenced sample: PBMCs or T cells enriched from blood (not recorded which). These receptor sequences come from a woman aged 18-29 years with acute COVID-19.

CDR3 DNA: TGTGCCAGCAGCTTAGCGGGACAAAGCTATGGCTACACCTTC. Amino acids: CASSLAGQSYGYTF. The chain has TRBV7-8 and TRBJ1-2; D may be TRBD1 (6 bases). Looked up from germline, CDR1 is SGHVS and CDR2 is FQNEAQ. This CDR3 spans 14 amino acids. V dropped 0 bases and J dropped 4 bases, with 9 bases sitting between them. The complete variable domain, with remaining parts taken from reference TRBV7-8 and TRBJ1-2, reads GAGVSQSPRYKVAKRGQDVALRCDPISGHVSLFWYQQALGQGPEFLTYFQNEAQLDKSGLPSDRFFAERPEGSVSTLKIQRTQQEDSAVYLCASSLAGQSYGYTFGSGTRLTVV.

The chain uses TRBV18 and TRBJ1-1; D is possibly TRBD1 (6 bases). There are 16 residues in the CDR3. CDR1 is KGHSH, CDR2 LQKENI, per germline. V lost 3 bases and J 2 bases, leaving 16 bases between the germline ends. CDR3 protein: CASSPGTHSQNTEAFF. CDR3 coding DNA: TGTGCCAGCTCACCCGGGACACATTCTCAAAACACTGAAGCTTTCTTT.